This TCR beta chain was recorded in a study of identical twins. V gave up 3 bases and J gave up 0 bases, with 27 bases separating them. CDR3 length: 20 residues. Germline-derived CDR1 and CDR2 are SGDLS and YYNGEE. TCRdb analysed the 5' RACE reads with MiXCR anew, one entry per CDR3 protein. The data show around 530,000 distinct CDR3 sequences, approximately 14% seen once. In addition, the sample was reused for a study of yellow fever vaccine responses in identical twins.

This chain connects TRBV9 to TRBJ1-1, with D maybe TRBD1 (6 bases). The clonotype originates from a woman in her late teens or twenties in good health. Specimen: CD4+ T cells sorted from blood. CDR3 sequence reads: CASSARPYTGINSLNTEAFF. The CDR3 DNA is TGTGCCAGCAGCGCCCGACCCTATACAGGGATCAATTCCTTGAACACTGAAGCTTTCTTT.